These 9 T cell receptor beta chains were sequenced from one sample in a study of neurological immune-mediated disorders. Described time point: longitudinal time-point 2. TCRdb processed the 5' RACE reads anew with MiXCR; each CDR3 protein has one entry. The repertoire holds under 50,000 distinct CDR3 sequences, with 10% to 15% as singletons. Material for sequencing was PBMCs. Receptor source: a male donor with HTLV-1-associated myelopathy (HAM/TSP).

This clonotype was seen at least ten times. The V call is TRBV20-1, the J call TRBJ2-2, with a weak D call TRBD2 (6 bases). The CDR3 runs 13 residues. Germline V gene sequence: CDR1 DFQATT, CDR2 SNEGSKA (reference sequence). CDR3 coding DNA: TGCCAGGGTCGGGGGACGAACACCGGGGAGCTGTTTTTT. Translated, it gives CQGRGTNTGELFF.

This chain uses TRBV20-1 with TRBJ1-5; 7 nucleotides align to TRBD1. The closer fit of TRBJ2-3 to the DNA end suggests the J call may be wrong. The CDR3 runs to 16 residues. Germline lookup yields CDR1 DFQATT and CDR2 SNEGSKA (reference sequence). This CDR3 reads CSAPQPSGTADQPQYF. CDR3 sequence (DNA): TGCAGTGCTCCCCAGCCATCCGGGACAGCTGATCAGCCCCAGTATTTT.

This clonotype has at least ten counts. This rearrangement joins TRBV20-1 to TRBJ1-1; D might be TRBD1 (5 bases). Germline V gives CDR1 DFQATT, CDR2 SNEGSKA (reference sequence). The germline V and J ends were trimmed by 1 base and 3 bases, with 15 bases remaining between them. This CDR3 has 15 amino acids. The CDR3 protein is CSARVWGPGDTEAFF. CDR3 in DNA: TGCAGTGCTAGAGTGTGGGGCCCTGGGGACACTGAAGCTTTCTTT.

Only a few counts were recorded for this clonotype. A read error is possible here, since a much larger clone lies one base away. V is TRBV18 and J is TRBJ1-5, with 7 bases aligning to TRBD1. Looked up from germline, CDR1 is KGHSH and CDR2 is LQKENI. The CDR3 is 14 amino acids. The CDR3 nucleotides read TGTGCCAGCTCCCTCCAGGGGGTCAATCATCCCCAGCATTTT. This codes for CASSLQGVNHPQHF.

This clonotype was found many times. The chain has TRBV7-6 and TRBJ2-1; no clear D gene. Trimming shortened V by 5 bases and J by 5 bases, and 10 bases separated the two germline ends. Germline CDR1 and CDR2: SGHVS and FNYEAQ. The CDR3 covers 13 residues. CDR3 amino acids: CASSVDGHNEQFF. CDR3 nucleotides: TGTGCCAGCAGCGTTGACGGACACAATGAGCAGTTCTTC.

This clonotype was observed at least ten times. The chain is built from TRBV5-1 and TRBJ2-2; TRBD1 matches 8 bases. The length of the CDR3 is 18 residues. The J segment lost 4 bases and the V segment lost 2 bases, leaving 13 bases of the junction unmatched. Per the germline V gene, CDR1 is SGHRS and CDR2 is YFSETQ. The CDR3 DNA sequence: TGCGCCAGCAGCTTTCACCCACAGGGGGAACTTCTCACCGGGGAGCTGTTTTTT. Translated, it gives CASSFHPQGELLTGELFF.

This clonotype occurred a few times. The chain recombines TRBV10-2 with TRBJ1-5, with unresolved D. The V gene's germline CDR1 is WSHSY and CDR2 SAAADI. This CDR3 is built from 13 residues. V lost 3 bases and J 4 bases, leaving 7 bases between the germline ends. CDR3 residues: CASSDPPNQPQHF. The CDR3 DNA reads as TGCGCCAGCAGTGACCCCCCTAATCAGCCCCAGCATTTT.

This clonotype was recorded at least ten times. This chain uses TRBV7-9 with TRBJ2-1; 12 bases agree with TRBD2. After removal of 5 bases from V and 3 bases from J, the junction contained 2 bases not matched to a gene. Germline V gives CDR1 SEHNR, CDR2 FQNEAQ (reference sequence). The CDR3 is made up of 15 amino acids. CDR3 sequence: CASSETSGGYNEQFF. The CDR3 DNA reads TGTGCCAGCAGCGAGACTAGCGGGGGCTACAATGAGCAGTTCTTC.

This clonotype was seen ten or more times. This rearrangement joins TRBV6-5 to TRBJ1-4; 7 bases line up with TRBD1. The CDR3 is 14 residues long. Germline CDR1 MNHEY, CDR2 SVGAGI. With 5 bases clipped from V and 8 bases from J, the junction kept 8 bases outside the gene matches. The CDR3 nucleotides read TGTGCCAGCAGTATCGGGACAGTGGCAGAAAAACTGTTTTTT. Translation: CASSIGTVAEKLFF.